This record covers a single T cell receptor beta chain. Many counts were recorded for this clonotype. Its antigen target is currently unknown. No much larger clonotype is one base removed from it; base qualities were not supplied. The data stem from a study of human T cells and chemical hapten exposure (dated by TCRdb to the early 2020s). About the investigation overall: For sensitization, 2% DPC in acetone was applied to a roughly 2 cm by roughly 2 cm area of upper inner arm skin. Weekly therapeutic DPC doses were additionally applied to the scalp of patients throughout the approximately 24-week study period. The patient cohort, mostly female, included alopecia areata with under or over 50% scalp involvement, alopecia totalis and alopecia universalis. Libraries were combined into a pool for sequencing, and differences in TCR yield between samples came mainly from small differences in library volumes within the pool. Patch tests used Finn chambers with 0.01% DPC on the upper back, scored after 6 days by International Contact Dermatitis Research Group standards. Under 30 alopecia patients gave blood for TCR sequencing at one to four time points (pre-sensitization, 2, 6 and 24 weeks). Peripheral blood TCR repertoire changes were tracked in vivo in alopecia patients during primary and secondary sensitization to the hapten diphenylcyclopropenone (DPC). Blood samples were taken from patients before sensitization (week 0) and then at 2, 6 and about 24 weeks after DPC sensitization.

The library was generated by RACE. The reads were generated on a NextSeq 500. During library preparation, unique molecular identifiers were attached to individual cDNA molecules so that TCRs could be counted quantitatively and reproducibly. Each blood RNA sample was used to sequence both TCR alpha and TCR beta chains. Concerning the study's data processing: Samples had a median of around 92,000 TCRs, with a range from roughly 20,000 to 700,000. V, J and CDR3 annotation of the TCR reads was performed with the Decombinator software suite. Every sample was subsampled to the same number of TCRs (28,000) for the PS versus PT1 abundance plots. TCRs were defined as expanded if absent before sensitization and observed at least eight times at the 2-week time point. Starting from the raw public reads, TCRdb applied fastp trimming at Q25, assembled clones with MiXCR and retained in-frame beta chains. When rows share a CDR3 protein, they turn into one entry using the most common DNA and genes. The V and J calls were determined by TCRdb, not by the authors. Counted in this sample were approximately 100,000 distinct CDR3 sequences; about a tenth of them appeared once. The ten largest clones add up to approximately 3% of the sample.

What the study reported, not specific to this receptor: Expanded TCRs formed significantly more large CDR3 similarity clusters than pre-sensitization or healthy control sets, consistent with antigen-driven responses. All patients had alopecia, a presumed autoimmune disease, so their immune response might differ from that of healthy individuals. Patch test score was positively correlated with the number of PT1 expanded TCRs, with significance at thresholds 8, 16 and 32 but not at 4. DPC sensitization did not change how many TCRs were above 1 in 1000 frequency, and no evidence was found of alterations in global repertoire structure. After repeated subsampling, changes were observed in the strength of the expansion versus patch-test correlation and in the threshold at which the correlation became significant.

The sample's time point label, decoded: patch test 2, 6 weeks after DPC sensitization. The treatment or condition label corresponds to: therapeutic diphenylcyclopropenone sensitization with weekly scalp DPC. At each patch-test visit, blood was drawn before the patch test was applied. Eligible patients were aged 18 to 70, diagnosed with alopecia, deemed suitable for DPC therapy, and excluded if pregnant. Total RNA was extracted from unfractionated whole blood that had been collected in Tempus Blood RNA tubes. Counted from cysteine to phenylalanine, this CDR3 has 15 amino acids. Solely the CDR3 DNA is kept, with 45 bases framed from the first base. From the germline V gene, CDR1 is MGHRA and CDR2 is YSYEKL. V is shortened by 4 bases, J by 6 bases, and the region joining them spans 18 bases.

The TCR sequence derives from a woman in her thirties or forties with alopecia areata. Some clones in this sample may be carry-over from other donors' samples. Recombination connected TRBV4-1 to TRBJ1-2; the D gene is perhaps TRBD1, on 6 matching bases. The input for sequencing was whole blood, taken in connection with sensitization to the hapten diphenylcyclopropenone (DPC). The CDR3 here reads CASSPVGGIGNGYTF. DNA sequence: TGCGCCAGCAGCCCCGTAGGGGGGATCGGTAATGGCTACACCTTC.